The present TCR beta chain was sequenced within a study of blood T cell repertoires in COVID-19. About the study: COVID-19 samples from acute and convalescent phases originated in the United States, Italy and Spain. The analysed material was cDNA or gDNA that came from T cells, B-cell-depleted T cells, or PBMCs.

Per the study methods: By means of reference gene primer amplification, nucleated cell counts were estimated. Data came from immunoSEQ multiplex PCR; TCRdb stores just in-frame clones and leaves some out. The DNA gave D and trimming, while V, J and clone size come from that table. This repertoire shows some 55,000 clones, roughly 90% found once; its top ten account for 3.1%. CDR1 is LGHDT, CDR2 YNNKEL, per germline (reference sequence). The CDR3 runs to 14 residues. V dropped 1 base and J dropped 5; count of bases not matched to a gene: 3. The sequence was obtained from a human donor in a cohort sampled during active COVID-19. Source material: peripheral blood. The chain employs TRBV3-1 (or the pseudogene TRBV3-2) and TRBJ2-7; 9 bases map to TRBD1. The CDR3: CASSQGDRVDEQYF. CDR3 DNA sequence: TGTGCCAGCAGCCAAGGGGACAGGGTTGACGAGCAGTACTTC.